The rows below give T cell receptor beta chains drawn from one sample of a study of cytomegalovirus exposure and HLA in healthy donors. Here immunoSEQ multiplex PCR was the method, and the copy in TCRdb shows in-frame clones only, minus some. The data show some 130,000 clones, roughly 80% seen once. Sequences were obtained from PBMCs. Receptors were obtained from a girl aged 2-15 years in good health and CMV-seronegative. CDR3s include the opening cysteine and the closing phenylalanine or tryptophan. Each record gives: J gene, V gene, CDR3 protein.

>TRBJ2-2|TRBV6-4
CASRAPTSGGAGDTGELFF
>TRBJ1-1|TRBV4-1
CASSPGGTGNTEAFF
>TRBJ1-2|TRBV16
CASSRITPGGNHGYTF
>TRBJ2-5|TRBV2
CASSGDLAQETQYF
>TRBJ2-7|TRBV30
CAWRGRGYEQYF
>TRBJ2-1|TRBV7-9
CASSLPNYNEQFF
>TRBJ1-1|TRBV27
CASSLGLRTEAFF
>TRBJ2-7|TRBV10-3
CAISDPGQGSYEQYF
>TRBJ2-4|TRBV30
CAWSGYDRGHQNIQYF
>TRBJ2-1|TRBV11-3
CASSYTSSSYNEQFF
>TRBJ1-5|TRBV6-5
CASSPTGRGNQPQHF